What follows are 16 T cell receptor beta chains derived from one specimen sequenced in a study of cytomegalovirus exposure and HLA in healthy donors. Vbeta (60) and Jbeta (13) primers were used in the PCR. Here immunoSEQ multiplex PCR was the method, and the copy in TCRdb shows in-frame clones only, minus some. The sample carries over 120,000 clones, 70% to 85% recorded once. Source material: PBMCs. These receptors were obtained from a man aged 25-45 years in good health and CMV-seropositive.

This clone was recorded many times. The chain has TRBV7-9 and TRBJ1-3, with a possible D match to TRBD1 (5 bases). The CDR3 is 16 amino acids. V lost 3 bases and J lost 0, with 12 bases in between. In germline, CDR1 is SEHNR, CDR2 FQNEAQ (reference sequence). CDR3 DNA: TGTGCCAGCAGCTTTCAGGGCGCAATCTCTGGAAACACCATATATTTT. This translates into CASSFQGAISGNTIYF. The entire variable domain, with the rest obtained from reference TRBV7-9 and TRBJ1-3, is as follows: DTGVSQNPRHKITKRGQNVTFRCDPISEHNRLYWYRQTLGQGPEFLTYFQNEAQLEKSRLLSDRFSAERPKGSFSTLEIQRTEQGDSAMYLCASSFQGAISGNTIYFGEGSWLTVV.

This chain uses TRBV13 with TRBJ2-1, with 14 bases matching TRBD2. The trim removed 1 base at V and 8 bases at J, leaving 7 bases unmatched. This CDR3 region has 17 residues. CDR1 PRHDT and CDR2 FYEKMQ come from the germline V gene (reference sequence). The CDR3 loop reads CASSLESGTSGSYEQFF. In nucleotides, the CDR3 is TGTGCCAGCAGCTTAGAATCTGGGACTAGCGGGAGCTATGAGCAGTTCTTC.

CDR3 amino acids: CASSQGTSGRAGNEQYF. The CDR3 nucleotides read TGCGCCAGCAGCCAGGGGACTAGCGGGAGGGCCGGGAACGAGCAGTACTTC. V and J are TRBV5-1 and TRBJ2-5; 16 bases are shared with TRBD2. The better agreement between TRBJ2-7 and the DNA end casts doubt on the J call. From germline, CDR1 is SGHRS and CDR2 YFSETQ. CDR3 length: 17 amino acids.

The V and J genes are TRBV12-5 and TRBJ1-3; D is perhaps TRBD1 (6 bases). Trimming removed 6 bases at V and 4 bases at J, with 13 bases between. The CDR3 is 14 residues long. CDR1 is LGHNT, CDR2 FRNRAP, per germline. The CDR3 loop is CASGHGGAGNTIYF. CDR3 DNA: TGTGCTAGTGGGCATGGGGGGGCAGGAAACACCATATATTTT.

This chain links TRBV27 with TRBJ2-5; D might be TRBD1 (6 bases). Gene TRBJ2-7 matches the end of the DNA better, so the J call may be wrong. CDR1 MNHEY and CDR2 SMNVEV come from the germline V gene (reference sequence). This CDR3 region has 17 residues. CDR3 residues: CASSLYLRAGANYEQYF. CDR3 in DNA: TGTGCCAGCAGTTTATATCTTCGGGCAGGGGCAAACTACGAGCAGTACTTC.

The chain couples TRBV7-9 to TRBJ2-2; TRBD2 matches 14 bases. Germline CDR1 is SEHNR and CDR2 is FQNEAQ (reference sequence). This CDR3 has 19 amino acids. V trimming: 1 base; J trimming: 3 bases; junction bases outside the gene matches: 7. CDR3 amino acids: CASSLGPGLAGAYTGELFF. The DNA of the CDR3 is TGTGCCAGCAGCTTAGGGCCGGGACTAGCGGGGGCTTACACCGGGGAGCTGTTTTTT. The variable domain in full, with the rest retrieved from reference TRBV7-9 and TRBJ2-2, is DTGVSQNPRHKITKRGQNVTFRCDPISEHNRLYWYRQTLGQGPEFLTYFQNEAQLEKSRLLSDRFSAERPKGSFSTLEIQRTEQGDSAMYLCASSLGPGLAGAYTGELFFGEGSRLTVL.

The chain is built from TRBV29-1 and TRBJ2-5; 9 bases are shared with TRBD1. Germline V lookup: CDR1 SQVTM, CDR2 ANQGSEA. The CDR3 spans 15 residues. J was trimmed by 11 bases and V by 5 bases; bases with no gene match: 18. The CDR3 coding sequence is TGCAGCGTTTTTGGGGGGGACAGGGAGTTGGGGGAGCAGTACTTC. Its protein product is CSVFGGDRELGEQYF. Full variable domain (missing parts from reference TRBV29-1 and TRBJ2-5): SAVISQKPSRDICQRGTSLTIQCQVDSQVTMMFWYRQQPGQSLTLIATANQGSEATYESGFVIDKFPISRPNLTFSTLTVSNMSPEDSSIYLCSVFGGDRELGEQYFGPGTRLLVL.

This sequence joins TRBV6-5 and TRBJ2-3; 7 positions match TRBD1. CDR3 length: 15 residues. Germline CDR1 is MNHEY and CDR2 is SVGAGI. V lost 5 bases and J lost 1; bases outside the gene matches: 6. The CDR3 loop reads CASSRDSSGTDTQYF. The CDR3 region has the DNA TGTGCCAGCAGTAGGGACAGCTCTGGCACAGATACGCAGTATTTT.

The chain combines TRBV6-6 with TRBJ2-7; 11 bases align to TRBD1. The CDR3 contains 14 residues. Germline assignment: CDR1 MNHNY and CDR2 SVGAGI (reference sequence). V dropped 6 bases and J dropped 5; count of bases not matched to a gene: 6. The CDR3 region has the DNA TGTGCCAGCAGACGGACAGGGGGCTTGGACGAGCAGTACTTC. Its translation is CASRRTGGLDEQYF.

This chain links TRBV9 with TRBJ2-5; no reliable D call. Germline V gives CDR1 SGDLS, CDR2 YYNGEE. Trimming took 0 bases from V and 1 from J, leaving 7 bases between them. There are 14 residues in the CDR3. CDR3 sequence: CASSVGLGQETQYF. CDR3 bases: TGTGCCAGCAGCGTAGGGCTAGGCCAAGAGACCCAGTACTTC.

The J gene is TRBJ1-4, the V gene TRBV18; TRBD1 might be the D (6 bases). Looked up from germline, CDR1 is KGHSH and CDR2 is LQKENI. The CDR3 covers 17 residues. The V and J ends lost 1 base and 10 bases respectively, with 22 bases between them. Here the CDR3 DNA reads TGTGCCAGCTCACCACGTTCACAGGACAGCAGCGTAGGAAAACTGTTTTTT. Translation gives CASSPRSQDSSVGKLFF.

The chain recombines TRBV18 with TRBJ2-5; D unresolved. Germline-derived CDR1 and CDR2 are KGHSH and LQKENI. The CDR3 loop spans 18 amino acids. Trimming took off 1 base at V and 1 base at J, with 19 bases between the two ends. CDR3 in DNA: TGTGCCAGCTCACCACGAGGTCAGACTCTACTGTCCCAAGAGACCCAGTACTTC. Its protein product is CASSPRGQTLLSQETQYF.

Notes on this clone: The same CDR3 is also encoded by other DNA sequences in this sample. V usage is TRBV14 and J usage is TRBJ2-5, with 7 bases lining up with TRBD1. The V and J ends lost 2 bases and 2 bases, in that order; junction bases with no gene match: 2. Per germline, CDR1 SGHDN and CDR2 FVKESK. The CDR3 extends over 14 amino acids. CDR3 residues: CASSQNRGQETQYF. CDR3 in DNA: TGTGCCAGCAGCCAAAACAGGGGACAAGAGACCCAGTACTTC.

The chain has TRBV28 and TRBJ2-7; D uncertain. Trimming stripped 0 bases from V and 1 base from J, with 10 bases between. The germline gives CDR1 MDHEN, CDR2 SYDVKM. This CDR3 contains 15 residues. CDR3 coding DNA: TGTGCCAGCAGTTTATGGGGCTCCTCTTCCTACGAGCAGTACTTC. Protein: CASSLWGSSSYEQYF.

The chain employs TRBV5-4 and TRBJ1-4; TRBD1 matches 8 bases. J was trimmed by 6 bases and V by 4 bases; bases with no gene match: 5. CDR1 SGHNT and CDR2 YYREEE come from the germline V gene (reference sequence). This CDR3 has 14 amino acids. The CDR3: CASSMGQAHEKLFF. Here the CDR3 DNA reads TGTGCCAGCAGCATGGGACAGGCCCATGAAAAACTGTTTTTT.

The chain carries TRBV7-2 and TRBJ2-1, with 9 bases aligning to TRBD1. V was clipped by 7 bases and J by 5 bases; unmatched bases: 18. Germline V lookup: CDR1 SGHTA, CDR2 FQGNSA. The CDR3 has 18 residues. DNA for the CDR3: TGTGCCAGCACCCTTAACCCCCCCGGGACAGGGAATAACAATGAGCAGTTCTTC. Protein product: CASTLNPPGTGNNNEQFF.